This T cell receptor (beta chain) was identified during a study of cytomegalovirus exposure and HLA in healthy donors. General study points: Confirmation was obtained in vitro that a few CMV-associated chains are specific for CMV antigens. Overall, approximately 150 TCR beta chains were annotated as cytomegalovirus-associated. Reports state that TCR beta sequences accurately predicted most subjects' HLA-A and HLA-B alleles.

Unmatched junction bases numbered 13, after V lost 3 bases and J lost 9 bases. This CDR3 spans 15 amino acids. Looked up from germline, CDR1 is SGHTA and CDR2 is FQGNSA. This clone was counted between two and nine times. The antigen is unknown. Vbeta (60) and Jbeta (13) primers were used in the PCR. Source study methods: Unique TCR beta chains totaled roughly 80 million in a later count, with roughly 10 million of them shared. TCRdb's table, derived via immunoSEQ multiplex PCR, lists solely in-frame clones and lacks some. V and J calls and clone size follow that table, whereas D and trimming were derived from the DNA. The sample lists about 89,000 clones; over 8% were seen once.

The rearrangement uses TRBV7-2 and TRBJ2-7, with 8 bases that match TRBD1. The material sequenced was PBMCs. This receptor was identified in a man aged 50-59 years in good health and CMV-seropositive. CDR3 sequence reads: CASSFIGQGASLQYF. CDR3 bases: TGTGCCAGCAGCTTTATTGGACAGGGAGCCTCCTTGCAGTACTTC.